This T cell receptor (beta chain) was observed in a study of shared clonotypes between healthy human individuals. Whole-study findings and limits: Blood was the only sampled material, and tissue repertoires likely differ.

Among the unsorted PBMC samples, replicate PCRs used around 300 ng DNA, roughly 30,000 T cell genomes. Assay used: immunoSEQ multiplex PCR; TCRdb lists only in-frame clones, some missing. The profile shows 450,000 to 650,000 clones, roughly 72% of them singletons. The germline gives CDR1 MDHEN, CDR2 SYDVKM. V was shortened by 2 bases and J by 5 bases, with 6 bases between the two germline ends. The CDR3 covers 12 residues. This clone showed up just a few times. Its antigen is not identified. Healthy adults negative for HIV, lacking recent acute infections or vaccinations, served as donors. The V call is TRBV28, the J call TRBJ1-1; D is ambiguous. Material: PBMCs. This clonotype originated in a woman aged 40-49 years in good health. Some clones in this sample may be carry-over from other donors' samples. This CDR3 reads CASSLSWTEAFF. The CDR3 DNA sequence: TGTGCCAGCAGTTTAAGCTGGACTGAAGCTTTCTTT.